A single sample is the source of the 4 T cell receptor beta chains below, sequenced in a study of cytomegalovirus exposure and HLA in healthy donors. The PCR employed 60 Vbeta primers together with 13 Jbeta primers. Assay used: immunoSEQ multiplex PCR; TCRdb lists only in-frame clones, some missing. The sample records some 110,000 clones, 65% to 75% being singletons. Material for sequencing was PBMCs. Receptors originate from a woman in her fifties or sixties in good health and CMV-seropositive.

The rearrangement links TRBV5-1 to TRBJ2-3, with 7 nucleotides matching TRBD1. This CDR3 has 17 amino acids. V lost 4 bases, J lost 4 bases, and 15 bases stayed unmatched. From germline, CDR1 is SGHRS and CDR2 YFSETQ. The CDR3 region is CASSPASSTRGPDTQYF. Written as DNA, the CDR3 is TGCGCCAGCAGCCCCGCTTCCTCAACAAGGGGGCCAGATACGCAGTATTTT.

This chain joins TRBV6-1 and TRBJ2-5, with 8 bases matching TRBD2. The CDR3 covers 13 residues. V trimming: 6 bases; J trimming: 5 bases; junction bases outside the gene matches: 5. The V gene's germline CDR1 is MNHNS and CDR2 SASEGT. The CDR3 DNA sequence: TGTGCCAGCAGCGGGGGGGTCGGGGAGACCCAGTACTTC. Protein product: CASSGGVGETQYF.

This clone was recorded once. The chain has TRBV5-4 and TRBJ1-1; no firm D call. V dropped 0 bases and J dropped 1 base, with 10 bases sitting between them. Germline CDR1 is SGHNT and CDR2 is YYREEE (reference sequence). The CDR3 runs to 15 residues. DNA for the CDR3: TGTGCCAGCAGCTTGGCCAGTGGAGGGAACACTGAAGCTTTCTTT. Translation: CASSLASGGNTEAFF.

This clone was counted a single time. In DNA form, the CDR3 reads TGTGCCAGCAGCTCCCCCCGCGTTCGGGACCAAGAGACCCAGTACTTC. Translating gives CASSSPRVRDQETQYF. The chain is built from TRBV28 and TRBJ2-5; no reliable D call. Germline CDR1 and CDR2: MDHEN and SYDVKM. The CDR3 spans 16 residues. The germline V and J ends were trimmed by 6 bases and 0 bases, with 17 bases remaining between them.